This is a list of T cell receptor beta chains from one sample in a study of CD8+CD57+ T cells in acquired aplastic anemia. TCRdb recomputed calls from the reads with MiXCR, one row per CDR3 protein. The sample contains around 500,000 distinct CDR3 sequences, more than 25% of which appear only once. Sequencing was performed on sorted CD4+, CD8+, or CD8+CD57+ T cells (not recorded which) from PBMCs. The receptors originated from a human donor with aplastic anemia. The CDR3 runs from the conserved cysteine through the conserved F or W. The order of the fields is clone size, J gene, D gene, V gene, CDR3 DNA, CDR3 protein. The D gene is left open where the match is weak. Expanded clones are given a class, and other clones once, few, many or no size at all.

clone_size: many; j_call: TRBJ1-6; d_call: TRBD1; v_call: TRBV6-1; cdr3_nt: TGTGCCAGCCGTAGGACCGGGACAGCAGTTGGGAATTCACCCCTCCACTTT; cdr3_aa: CASRRTGTAVGNSPLHF
clone_size: few; j_call: TRBJ1-3; d_call: .; v_call: TRBV20-1; cdr3_nt: TGCAGTGCCACGGGGATGTCTAGAGGGCCTGGAAACACCATATATTTT; cdr3_aa: CSATGMSRGPGNTIYF
clone_size: .; j_call: TRBJ1-4; d_call: TRBD1; v_call: TRBV25-1; cdr3_nt: TGTGCCAGCAGTTCACTCGGACAGGGAGCAACTAATGAAAAACTGTTTTTT; cdr3_aa: CASSSLGQGATNEKLFF
clone_size: .; j_call: TRBJ1-6; d_call: TRBD1; v_call: TRBV5-1; cdr3_nt: TGCGCCAGCAGCTTGGATCGATTGTCGGCAGGGGGAAGTTCACCCCTCCACTTT; cdr3_aa: CASSLDRLSAGGSSPLHF
clone_size: few; j_call: TRBJ2-7; d_call: TRBD1; v_call: TRBV3-1; cdr3_nt: TGTGCCAGCAGCCAAGGGACAGGAACCTACGAGCAGTACTTC; cdr3_aa: CASSQGTGTYEQYF
clone_size: .; j_call: TRBJ1-6; d_call: .; v_call: TRBV25-1; cdr3_nt: TGTGCCAGCGCGGGAGGACAGAACTATAATTCACCCCTCCACTTT; cdr3_aa: CASAGGQNYNSPLHF
clone_size: many; j_call: TRBJ2-7; d_call: .; v_call: TRBV7-2; cdr3_nt: TGTGCCAGCAGACCCAATAATGCGGGACATCCTAACTTC; cdr3_aa: CASRPNNAGHPNF
clone_size: .; j_call: TRBJ1-2; d_call: .; v_call: TRBV30; cdr3_nt: TGTGCCTGGAGCCTAAGCCAAGGTTTATACTACACCTTC; cdr3_aa: CAWSLSQGLYYTF
clone_size: .; j_call: TRBJ2-1; d_call: .; v_call: TRBV7-3; cdr3_nt: TGTGCCAGCAGCTCTCGACGGGACAATGAGCAGTTCTTC; cdr3_aa: CASSSRRDNEQFF
clone_size: few; j_call: TRBJ1-1; d_call: TRBD1; v_call: TRBV7-6; cdr3_nt: TGTGCCAGCAGCCTTCTCCTTCCCGGGACAGACACTGAAGCTTTCTTT; cdr3_aa: CASSLLLPGTDTEAFF
clone_size: few; j_call: TRBJ2-1; d_call: .; v_call: TRBV7-2; cdr3_nt: TGTGCCAGCAGCTTAATGGACTGGGGCTACAATGAGCAGTTCTTC; cdr3_aa: CASSLMDWGYNEQFF
clone_size: many; j_call: TRBJ2-1; d_call: TRBD2; v_call: TRBV7-2; cdr3_nt: TGTGCCCACCGGACTAGCGGGAGGGCCGGGGAGCAGTTCTTC; cdr3_aa: CAHRTSGRAGEQFF
clone_size: .; j_call: TRBJ1-1; d_call: TRBD1; v_call: TRBV19; cdr3_nt: TGTGCCACCAGGGGGACTAGCGCGAACACTGAAGCTTTCTTT; cdr3_aa: CATRGTSANTEAFF
clone_size: many; j_call: TRBJ1-3; d_call: .; v_call: TRBV5-1; cdr3_nt: TGCGCCAGCAGCCCCTACGCAGGGACTGGAAACACCATATATTTT; cdr3_aa: CASSPYAGTGNTIYF
clone_size: .; j_call: TRBJ1-1; d_call: .; v_call: TRBV25-1; cdr3_nt: TGTGCCAGCAGTGAATTATTGTTGGGCGGGGTGACTGAAGCTTTCTTT; cdr3_aa: CASSELLLGGVTEAFF
clone_size: .; j_call: TRBJ1-5; d_call: TRBD1; v_call: TRBV2; cdr3_nt: TGTGCCAGCAGCCCGGGACAGGCCGGCAATCAGCCCCAGCATTTT; cdr3_aa: CASSPGQAGNQPQHF
clone_size: .; j_call: TRBJ2-7; d_call: TRBD2; v_call: TRBV12-3/TRBV12-4; cdr3_nt: TGTGCCAGCAGCGGGACTATCTTCTACGAGCAGTACTTC; cdr3_aa: CASSGTIFYEQYF
clone_size: .; j_call: TRBJ2-5; d_call: TRBD2; v_call: TRBV2; cdr3_nt: TGTGCCAGCACTCCCACGGGGGGGGAACAGACCCAGTACTTC; cdr3_aa: CASTPTGGEQTQYF
clone_size: .; j_call: TRBJ1-2; d_call: .; v_call: TRBV10-3; cdr3_nt: TGTGCCTTAGGGACCGGCTATGGCTACACCTTC; cdr3_aa: CALGTGYGYTF
clone_size: many; j_call: TRBJ1-2; d_call: .; v_call: TRBV9; cdr3_nt: TGTGCCAGCAGCGGGAATGGCTACACCTTC; cdr3_aa: CASSGNGYTF
clone_size: .; j_call: TRBJ1-6; d_call: .; v_call: TRBV6-1; cdr3_nt: TGTGCCAGCAGCTCCTTTTCGGGGGCCGGGGTGGATTCACCCCTCCACTTT; cdr3_aa: CASSSFSGAGVDSPLHF
clone_size: .; j_call: TRBJ1-1; d_call: .; v_call: TRBV10-3; cdr3_nt: TGTGCCAGCTTAACAGGGCCGAACACTGAAGCTTTCTTT; cdr3_aa: CASLTGPNTEAFF
clone_size: few; j_call: TRBJ2-7; d_call: .; v_call: TRBV12-3/TRBV12-4; cdr3_nt: TGTGCCAGCAGGTCTACAAACTACGAGCAGTACTTC; cdr3_aa: CASRSTNYEQYF
clone_size: .; j_call: TRBJ2-7; d_call: .; v_call: TRBV27; cdr3_nt: TGTGCCAGCAGTTTAACCCACCTCTACGAGCAGTACTTC; cdr3_aa: CASSLTHLYEQYF
clone_size: many; j_call: TRBJ1-6; d_call: .; v_call: TRBV2; cdr3_nt: TGTGCCAGCAGTGGCGGGACGGTAGATAATTCACCCCTCCACTTT; cdr3_aa: CASSGGTVDNSPLHF
clone_size: few; j_call: TRBJ1-2; d_call: .; v_call: TRBV7-4; cdr3_nt: TGTGCCAGCAGTCCCGGCCCGGGCTATGGCTACACCTTC; cdr3_aa: CASSPGPGYGYTF
clone_size: .; j_call: TRBJ1-1; d_call: .; v_call: TRBV7-9; cdr3_nt: TGTGCCAGCAGCTTAATGGGAGGAGCTTTCTTT; cdr3_aa: CASSLMGGAFF
clone_size: few; j_call: TRBJ1-3; d_call: .; v_call: TRBV10-3; cdr3_nt: TGTGCCATCAGGGACAGCAACTCTGGAAACACCATATATTTT; cdr3_aa: CAIRDSNSGNTIYF
clone_size: .; j_call: TRBJ2-2; d_call: TRBD2; v_call: TRBV2; cdr3_nt: TGTGCCAGCAGCGTTAGCGGGGCGAACACCGGGGAGCTGTTTTTT; cdr3_aa: CASSVSGANTGELFF
clone_size: many; j_call: TRBJ2-7; d_call: TRBD2; v_call: TRBV12-3/TRBV12-4; cdr3_nt: TGTGCCAGCAGGAGGACTAGCGGTCCCAACGAGCAGTACTTC; cdr3_aa: CASRRTSGPNEQYF
clone_size: many; j_call: TRBJ2-7; d_call: .; v_call: TRBV15; cdr3_nt: TGTGCCACCAGCAGAGAGATATTAGACGGATACGAGCAGTACTTC; cdr3_aa: CATSREILDGYEQYF
clone_size: .; j_call: TRBJ2-7; d_call: .; v_call: TRBV11-1; cdr3_nt: TGTGCCAGCAGCCTAAGCGTATTACCCTACGAGCAGTACTTC; cdr3_aa: CASSLSVLPYEQYF
clone_size: many; j_call: TRBJ2-7; d_call: TRBD1; v_call: TRBV6-5; cdr3_nt: TGTGCCAGCAGTTGGACAGGGGTTCGCGAGCAGTACTTC; cdr3_aa: CASSWTGVREQYF
clone_size: many; j_call: TRBJ2-7; d_call: .; v_call: TRBV10-2; cdr3_nt: TGCGCCAGCAGTGAGGGACGGGGGCTTCCCCAATCCTACGAGCAGTACTTC; cdr3_aa: CASSEGRGLPQSYEQYF
clone_size: .; j_call: TRBJ1-2; d_call: .; v_call: TRBV5-1; cdr3_nt: TGCGCCAGCCCCCTCCTCACAGGGAACTATGGCTACACCTTC; cdr3_aa: CASPLLTGNYGYTF
clone_size: few; j_call: TRBJ2-1; d_call: .; v_call: TRBV2; cdr3_nt: TGTGCCAGCAGTGTTTCTCCAGGGGGGTTTGATGAGCAGTTCTTC; cdr3_aa: CASSVSPGGFDEQFF
clone_size: many; j_call: TRBJ1-2; d_call: TRBD1; v_call: TRBV6-1; cdr3_nt: TGTGCCAGCAGTCCGGGACAGGGGCGCTACACCTTC; cdr3_aa: CASSPGQGRYTF
clone_size: many; j_call: TRBJ2-5; d_call: .; v_call: TRBV7-2; cdr3_nt: TGTGCCAGCAGCCGAGGACTTCAAGAGACCCAGTACTTC; cdr3_aa: CASSRGLQETQYF
clone_size: .; j_call: TRBJ1-4; d_call: .; v_call: TRBV19; cdr3_nt: TGTGCCAGTAGCGCTGGACGGCTTCTAAATGAAAAACTGTTTTTT; cdr3_aa: CASSAGRLLNEKLFF
clone_size: many; j_call: TRBJ1-6; d_call: TRBD1; v_call: TRBV7-9; cdr3_nt: TGTGCCAGCAGCATCACGGGACAGGGCGGCTCACCCCTCCACTTT; cdr3_aa: CASSITGQGGSPLHF
clone_size: many; j_call: TRBJ2-7; d_call: TRBD2; v_call: TRBV20-1; cdr3_nt: TGCAGTGTGGCGACTAGCAGCACCTACGAGCAGTACTTC; cdr3_aa: CSVATSSTYEQYF
clone_size: few; j_call: TRBJ2-5; d_call: .; v_call: TRBV7-2; cdr3_nt: TGTGCCAGCAGCTTATCTAAAGAAGAGACCCAGTACTTC; cdr3_aa: CASSLSKEETQYF
clone_size: .; j_call: TRBJ1-4; d_call: .; v_call: TRBV25-1; cdr3_nt: TGTGCCAGCAGCCCGGGGGCGGGGGAGGACGAAAAACTGTTTTTT; cdr3_aa: CASSPGAGEDEKLFF
clone_size: .; j_call: TRBJ2-1; d_call: TRBD2; v_call: TRBV20-1; cdr3_nt: TGCAGTGCTGTTGGCGGGAGCGCGCAAACTGAGCAGTTCTTC; cdr3_aa: CSAVGGSAQTEQFF